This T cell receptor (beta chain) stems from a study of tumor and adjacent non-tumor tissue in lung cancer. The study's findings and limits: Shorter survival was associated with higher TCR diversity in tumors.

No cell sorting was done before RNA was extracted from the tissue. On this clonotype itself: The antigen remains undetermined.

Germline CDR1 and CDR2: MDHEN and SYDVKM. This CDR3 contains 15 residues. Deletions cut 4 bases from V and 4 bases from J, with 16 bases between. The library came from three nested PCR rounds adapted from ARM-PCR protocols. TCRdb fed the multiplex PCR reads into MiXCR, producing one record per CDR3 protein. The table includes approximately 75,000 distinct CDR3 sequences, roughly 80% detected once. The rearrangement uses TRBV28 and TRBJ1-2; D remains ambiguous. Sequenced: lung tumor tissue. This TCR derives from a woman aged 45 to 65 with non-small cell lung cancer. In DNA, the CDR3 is TGTGCCAGCAGTTGGGGTACAAACCACACCTATGGCTACACCTTC. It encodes CASSWGTNHTYGYTF.